This passage covers 4 T cell receptor beta chains from one sample sequenced in a study of technical replicates of blood from a few donors. Assay: immunoSEQ multiplex PCR; the TCRdb copy retains only in-frame clones and omits some. This sample yields some 57,000 clones, of which roughly 86% are seen a single time; around 4.8% belongs to the top ten. The specimen sequenced was PBMCs. All receptors derive from a human donor in good health. Some clones in this sample may be carry-over from other donors' samples.

This chain uses TRBV5-1 with TRBJ2-1, with TRBD2 matching 7 bases. CDR1 SGHRS and CDR2 YFSETQ come from the germline V gene. Trimming at V came to 0 bases and at J to 0 bases, leaving 9 bases not matched to a gene. This CDR3 comprises 18 residues. The CDR3 DNA reads as TGCGCCAGCAGCTTGGACCCAAGCGGGGCGAGCTCCTACAATGAGCAGTTCTTC. Amino acids: CASSLDPSGASSYNEQFF.

The genes are TRBV7-6 and TRBJ2-5; D is unclear. The CDR3 is 12 amino acids. V lost 5 bases and J lost 5, with 9 bases in between. CDR1 and CDR2 from the germline V gene are SGHVS and FNYEAQ. The CDR3 DNA follows: TGTGCCAGCAGCCTAAATCGGGAGACCCAGTACTTC. Its translation: CASSLNRETQYF. The variable domain in full, completed from reference TRBV7-6 and TRBJ2-5, reads GAGVSQSPRYKVTKRGQDVALRCDPISGHVSLYWYRQALGQGPEFLTYFNYEAQQDKSGLPNDRFSAERPEGSISTLTIQRTEQRDSAMYRCASSLNRETQYFGPGTRLLVL.

The chain employs TRBV5-1 and TRBJ2-7; 7 positions match TRBD2. V dropped 7 bases and J dropped 3; count of bases not matched to a gene: 13. Germline V lookup: CDR1 SGHRS, CDR2 YFSETQ. The CDR3 loop spans 15 amino acids. The CDR3 bases are TGCGCCAGCTCCCCGGGGTCGGGGGGATTCTACGAGCAGTACTTC. Translating gives CASSPGSGGFYEQYF.

The chain couples TRBV7-9 to TRBJ2-1, with D possibly matching TRBD2 (5 bases). This CDR3 comprises 16 residues. The germline V gene encodes CDR1 SEHNR and CDR2 FQNEAQ (reference sequence). The V gene lost 1 base and the J gene lost 0 bases, with 10 bases spanning the gap. For the CDR3, the DNA is TGTGCCAGCAGCTTAGGGACTGGACGCTCCTACAATGAGCAGTTCTTC. Translated: CASSLGTGRSYNEQFF.